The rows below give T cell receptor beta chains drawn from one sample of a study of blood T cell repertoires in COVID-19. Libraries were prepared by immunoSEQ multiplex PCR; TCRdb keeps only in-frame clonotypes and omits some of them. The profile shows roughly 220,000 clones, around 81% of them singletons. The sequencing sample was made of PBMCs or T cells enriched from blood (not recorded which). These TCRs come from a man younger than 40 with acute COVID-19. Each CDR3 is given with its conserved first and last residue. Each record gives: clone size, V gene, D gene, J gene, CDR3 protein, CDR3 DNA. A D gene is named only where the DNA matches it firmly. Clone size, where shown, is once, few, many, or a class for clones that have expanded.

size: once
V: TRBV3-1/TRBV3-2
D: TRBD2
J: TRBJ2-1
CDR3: CASSRASGGLGNEQFF
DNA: TGTGCCAGCAGCCGCGCTAGCGGAGGGCTGGGGAATGAGCAGTTCTTC

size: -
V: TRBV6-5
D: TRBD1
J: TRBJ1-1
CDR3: CASISTGPQNTEAFF
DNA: TGTGCCAGCATCTCGACAGGGCCTCAGAACACTGAAGCTTTCTTT

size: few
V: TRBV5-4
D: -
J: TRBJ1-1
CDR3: CASSLESGMYTEAFF
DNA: TGTGCCAGCAGCTTGGAGTCAGGGATGTACACTGAAGCTTTCTTT

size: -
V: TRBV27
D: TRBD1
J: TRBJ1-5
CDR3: CASSESGTGWEPQHF
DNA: TGTGCCAGCAGCGAGTCCGGGACAGGCTGGGAGCCCCAGCATTTT

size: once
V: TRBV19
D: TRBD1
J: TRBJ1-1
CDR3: CASHGQGGFMNTEAFF
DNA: TGTGCCAGTCACGGACAGGGGGGCTTCATGAACACTGAAGCTTTCTTT

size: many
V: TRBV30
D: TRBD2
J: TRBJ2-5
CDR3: CAWEGLAQETQYF
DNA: TGTGCCTGGGAGGGACTAGCCCAAGAGACCCAGTACTTC

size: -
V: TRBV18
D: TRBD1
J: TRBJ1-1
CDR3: CASSPPGRGDTEAFF
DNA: TGTGCCAGCTCACCACCCGGCAGGGGGGACACTGAAGCTTTCTTT

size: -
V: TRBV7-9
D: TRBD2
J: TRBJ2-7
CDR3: CASSPTGLAYEQYF
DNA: TGTGCCAGCAGCCCTACGGGACTAGCCTACGAGCAGTACTTC

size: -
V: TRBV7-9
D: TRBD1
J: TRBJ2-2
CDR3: CASSHIPSTGQAGELFF
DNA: TGTGCCAGCAGCCATATACCGTCGACAGGGCAAGCCGGGGAGCTGTTTTTT

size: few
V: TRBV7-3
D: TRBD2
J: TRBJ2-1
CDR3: CASSTTGTSMLSEQFF
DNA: TGTGCCAGCAGCACCACCGGGACTAGTATGTTGAGTGAGCAGTTCTTC

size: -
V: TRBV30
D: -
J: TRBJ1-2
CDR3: CAWSVLELYTF
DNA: TGTGCCTGGAGTGTACTTGAGCTCTACACCTTC

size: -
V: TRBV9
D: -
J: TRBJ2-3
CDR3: CASSVVSDTQYF
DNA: TGTGCCAGCAGCGTAGTCTCAGATACGCAGTATTTT

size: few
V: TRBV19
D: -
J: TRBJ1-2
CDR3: CATKAGNGRGYTF
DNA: TGTGCCACAAAAGCGGGCAATGGGAGAGGCTACACCTTC

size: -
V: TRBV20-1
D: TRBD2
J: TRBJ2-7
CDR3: CSASDYSGGQSYEQYF
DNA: TGCAGTGCTAGTGATTATAGCGGGGGGCAATCCTACGAGCAGTACTTC

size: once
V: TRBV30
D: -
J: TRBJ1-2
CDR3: CAWSELPYYGYTF
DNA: TGTGCCTGGAGTGAGCTCCCATACTATGGCTACACCTTC

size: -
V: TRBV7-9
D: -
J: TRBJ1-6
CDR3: CASSQASSYNSPLHF
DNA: TGTGCCAGCTCCCAGGCGAGCTCCTATAATTCACCCCTCCACTTT

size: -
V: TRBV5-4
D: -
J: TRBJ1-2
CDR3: CASSSDSFINYGYTF
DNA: TGTGCCAGCAGCTCGGACTCCTTTATTAACTATGGCTACACCTTC

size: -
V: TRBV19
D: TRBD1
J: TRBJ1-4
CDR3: CASTVIGTGMATNEKLFF
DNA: TGTGCCAGTACGGTTATAGGGACAGGGATGGCAACTAATGAAAAACTGTTTTTT

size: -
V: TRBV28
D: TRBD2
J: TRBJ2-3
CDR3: CASSPSLGAGVADTQYF
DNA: TGTGCCAGCAGTCCCTCCCTAGGGGCGGGGGTGGCAGATACGCAGTATTTT

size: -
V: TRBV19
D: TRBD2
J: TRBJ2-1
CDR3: CASIDGGAVREQFF
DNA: TGTGCCAGTATTGACGGGGGGGCAGTGAGAGAGCAGTTCTTC

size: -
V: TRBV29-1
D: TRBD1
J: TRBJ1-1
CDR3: CSVVTGVGTEAFF
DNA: TGCAGCGTAGTGACAGGGGTTGGTACTGAAGCTTTCTTT

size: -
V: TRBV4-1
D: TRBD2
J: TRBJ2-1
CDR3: CASSPGTSGVYEQFF
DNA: TGCGCCAGCAGCCCTGGGACTAGCGGGGTTTATGAGCAGTTCTTC

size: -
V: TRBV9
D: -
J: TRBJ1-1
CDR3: CASSVALNTEAFF
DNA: TGTGCCAGCAGCGTAGCATTGAACACTGAAGCTTTCTTT

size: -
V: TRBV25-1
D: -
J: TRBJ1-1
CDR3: CATIAAGEAFF
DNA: TGTGCCACCATAGCGGCAGGGGAAGCTTTCTTT

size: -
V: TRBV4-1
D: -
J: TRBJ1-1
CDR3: CASSQEQYREAFF
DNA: TGCGCCAGCAGCCAAGAACAGTACCGTGAAGCTTTCTTT

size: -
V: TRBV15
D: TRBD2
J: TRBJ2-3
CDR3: CATSSPGLAGSTDTQYF
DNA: TGTGCCACCAGCTCGCCGGGACTAGCGGGGAGCACAGATACGCAGTATTTT

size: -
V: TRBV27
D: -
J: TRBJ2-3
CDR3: CASSLGVREGDTQYF
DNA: TGTGCCAGCAGTTTAGGTGTCAGGGAAGGAGATACGCAGTATTTT

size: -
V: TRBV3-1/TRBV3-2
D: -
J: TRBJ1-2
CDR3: CASSQGGGAGRYGYTF
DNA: TGTGCCAGCAGCCAAGGCGGGGGGGCCGGCCGGTATGGCTACACCTTC

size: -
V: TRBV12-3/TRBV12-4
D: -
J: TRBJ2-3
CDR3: CASRGGRVDTQYF
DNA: TGTGCCAGCCGCGGCGGCCGGGTAGATACGCAGTATTTT

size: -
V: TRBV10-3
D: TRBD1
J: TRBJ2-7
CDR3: CASRQGGYEQYF
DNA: TGTGCCTCAAGACAGGGGGGCTACGAGCAGTACTTC

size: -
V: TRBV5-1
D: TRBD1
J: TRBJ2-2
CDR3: CASSSPDRGNTGELFF
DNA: TGCGCCAGCAGCTCACCCGACAGGGGTAACACCGGGGAGCTGTTTTTT

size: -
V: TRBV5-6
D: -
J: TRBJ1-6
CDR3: CASSPAGSYNSPLHF
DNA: TGTGCCAGCAGCCCGGCAGGGTCCTATAATTCACCCCTCCACTTT

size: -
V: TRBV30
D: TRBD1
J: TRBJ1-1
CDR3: CAYTTGGGEAFF
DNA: TGTGCCTACACAACAGGGGGTGGTGAAGCTTTCTTT

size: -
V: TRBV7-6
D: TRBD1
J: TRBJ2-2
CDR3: CASSLQTGVGELFF
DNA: TGTGCCAGCAGCCTCCAGACAGGGGTGGGGGAGCTGTTTTTT

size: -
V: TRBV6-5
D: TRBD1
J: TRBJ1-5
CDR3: CASRADREQPQHF
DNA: TGTGCCAGCAGAGCTGACAGGGAGCAGCCCCAGCATTTT

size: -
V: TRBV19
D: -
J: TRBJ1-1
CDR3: CASSATGAGTTEAFF
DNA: TGTGCCAGTAGTGCTACAGGAGCGGGGACGACTGAAGCTTTCTTT

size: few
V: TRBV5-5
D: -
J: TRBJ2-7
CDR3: CASSRLTDSVNEQYF
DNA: TGTGCCAGCTCTAGGCTGACAGACTCGGTCAACGAGCAGTACTTC

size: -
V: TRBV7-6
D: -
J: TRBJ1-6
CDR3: CASSLGGEGSPLHF
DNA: TGTGCCAGCAGCCTAGGGGGGGAGGGTTCACCCCTCCACTTT

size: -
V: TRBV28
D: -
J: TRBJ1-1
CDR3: CASSPRTGRNTEAFF
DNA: TGTGCCAGCAGTCCGCGGACTGGCCGGAACACTGAAGCTTTCTTT

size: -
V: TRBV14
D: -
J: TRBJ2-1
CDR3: CASSPSNEQFF
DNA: TGTGCCAGCAGCCCCTCGAATGAGCAGTTCTTC

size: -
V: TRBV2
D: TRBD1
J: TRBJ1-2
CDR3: CASSYGTGPGYTF
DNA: TGTGCCAGCAGCTACGGGACAGGACCTGGCTACACCTTC

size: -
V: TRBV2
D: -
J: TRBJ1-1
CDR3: CASSGSGVRVAEAFF
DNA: TGTGCCAGCAGTGGATCAGGTGTCAGGGTTGCTGAAGCTTTCTTT

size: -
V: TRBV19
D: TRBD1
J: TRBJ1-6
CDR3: CASSSEGTGTNSPLHF
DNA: TGTGCCAGTAGTTCCGAGGGGACAGGGACAAATTCACCCCTCCACTTT

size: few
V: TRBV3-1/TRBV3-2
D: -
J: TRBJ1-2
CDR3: CASSQGGGPGTNYGYTF
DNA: TGTGCCAGCAGCCAAGGGGGGGGCCCTGGGACTAACTATGGCTACACCTTC

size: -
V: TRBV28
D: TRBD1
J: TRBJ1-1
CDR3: CASSLFGTGAEAFF
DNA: TGTGCCAGCAGTTTATTCGGGACAGGGGCTGAAGCTTTCTTT

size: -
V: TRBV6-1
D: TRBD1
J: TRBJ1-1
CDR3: CASSEDRGLLAFF
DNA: TGTGCCAGCAGTGAAGACAGGGGATTGTTGGCTTTCTTT

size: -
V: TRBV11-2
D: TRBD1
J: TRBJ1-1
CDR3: CASSLEGQRGTEAFF
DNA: TGTGCCAGCAGCTTAGAGGGACAGAGGGGCACTGAAGCTTTCTTT

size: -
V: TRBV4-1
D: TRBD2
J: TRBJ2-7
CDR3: CASSPSLGLAATYEQYF
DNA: TGCGCCAGCAGCCCATCCTTGGGGCTAGCGGCTACCTACGAGCAGTACTTC

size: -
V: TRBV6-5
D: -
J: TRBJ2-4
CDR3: CASSYQPRQGYIQYF
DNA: TGTGCCAGCAGTTATCAGCCCAGGCAGGGATACATTCAGTACTTC

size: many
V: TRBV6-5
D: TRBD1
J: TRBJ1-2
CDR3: CASRETGGPNYGYTF
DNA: TGTGCCAGCAGGGAGACAGGGGGACCTAACTATGGCTACACCTTC

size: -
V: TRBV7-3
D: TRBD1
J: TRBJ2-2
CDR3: CASKPTGGDTGELFF
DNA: TGTGCCAGCAAGCCGACAGGGGGCGACACCGGGGAGCTGTTTTTT

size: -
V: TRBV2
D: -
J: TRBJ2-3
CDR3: CAGADTTDTQYF
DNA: TGTGCCGGGGCAGATACCACAGATACGCAGTATTTT

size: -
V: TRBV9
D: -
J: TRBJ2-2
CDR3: CASSVGGGIGTGELFF
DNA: TGTGCCAGCAGCGTAGGTGGGGGGATCGGCACCGGGGAGCTGTTTTTT

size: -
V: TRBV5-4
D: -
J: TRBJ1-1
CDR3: CASSLGVRGNTEAFF
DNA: TGTGCCAGCAGCTTGGGCGTCAGGGGGAACACTGAAGCTTTCTTT

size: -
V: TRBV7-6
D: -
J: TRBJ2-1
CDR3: CASSLGQLSSYNEQFF
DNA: TGTGCCAGCAGCTTAGGACAGCTCAGCTCCTACAATGAGCAGTTCTTC

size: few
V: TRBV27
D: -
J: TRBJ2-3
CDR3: CASTLLPMGTDTQYF
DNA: TGTGCCAGCACCTTACTCCCAATGGGCACAGATACGCAGTATTTT

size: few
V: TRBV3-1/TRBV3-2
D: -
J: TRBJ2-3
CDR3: CASSRGVEVDTQYF
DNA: TGTGCCAGCAGCCGGGGAGTCGAGGTAGATACGCAGTATTTT

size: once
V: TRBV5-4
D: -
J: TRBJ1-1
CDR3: CASSPSLNTEAFF
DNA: TGTGCCAGCAGCCCGAGTCTGAACACTGAAGCTTTCTTT